The present T cell receptor beta chain was sequenced within a study of OX40 agonist ivuxolimab in advanced cancers. Autoimmune disease history or systemic immunosuppression barred patients. CDR1 and CDR2 (germline): SGHDT, YYEEEE. The CDR3 length is 15 residues. The ends were cut back, 0 bases at V and 7 bases at J, with 11 bases in the middle. Details on this clone: The antigen remains undetermined.

Using immunoSEQ multiplex PCR, the repertoire was profiled, and TCRdb retains in-frame clones only, with some absent. The table includes tens of thousands of clones, about 86% detected once. Study-level points and caveats: At 0.1 to 3.0 mg/kg and by week 6, clonal expansion occurred in CD4+ and CD8+ blood T cells. Patients with a partial response at 0.1-3.0 mg/kg had among the lowest clonal expansion. The average count of expanded clones was higher among CD8+ T cells than among CD4+.

This clonotype was obtained from an adult with an advanced solid tumor such as melanoma, head and neck, liver or kidney cancer. The sample consisted of CD4+ or CD8+ T cells sorted from blood, taken in a trial of the OX40 agonist ivuxolimab. The gene calls are TRBV5-6 and TRBJ1-6, with no clear D. The CDR3 reads CASSLDQQVNSPLHF. For the CDR3, the DNA is TGTGCCAGCAGCTTGGACCAGCAGGTGAATTCACCCCTCCACTTT.